The 30 T cell receptor beta chains below come from one sample, sequenced in a study of T cell repertoires in cytomegalovirus infection. These receptors' targets are unknown. TCRdb processed the reads anew with MiXCR; each CDR3 protein has one entry. The sample yields about 900,000 distinct CDR3 sequences, roughly 30% seen once. The source was cultured CD8+ T cells from PBMCs, collected from culture after CMV antigen stimulation. Every receptor here comes from a human donor in good health (CMV status not recorded). Some clones in this sample may be carry-over from other donors' samples.

This clonotype turned up a few times. The rearrangement links TRBV27 to TRBJ2-4; D perhaps matches TRBD2 (6 bases). The CDR3 covers 16 residues. V lost 1 base to trimming and J lost 2 bases, with 12 bases between them. CDR1 and CDR2 from the germline V gene are MNHEY and SMNVEV (reference sequence). The CDR3 loop reads CASSLLGGTTKNIQYF. The CDR3, as DNA: TGTGCCAGCAGTTTATTGGGGGGAACCACCAAAAACATTCAGTACTTC.

This clonotype has more than one count but fewer than ten. This chain connects TRBV7-8 to TRBJ2-7; weak D call: TRBD2 (6 bases). Trimming took 7 bases from V and 1 from J, leaving 20 bases between them. From germline, CDR1 is SGHVS and CDR2 FQNEAQ. CDR3 size: 16 residues. CDR3 sequence reads: CASTESSGTASYEQYV. DNA for the CDR3: TGTGCCAGCACCGAATCTTCCGGGACTGCGTCCTACGAGCAGTACGTC.

This chain joins TRBV7-2 and TRBJ2-7; D perhaps matches TRBD1 (5 bases). Germline-derived CDR1 and CDR2 are SGHTA and FQGNSA. V shed 5 bases and J shed 2 bases, with 16 bases lying between them. This CDR3 has 15 residues. The CDR3 protein is CASSIYRPHPYEQYF. DNA for the CDR3: TGTGCCAGCAGCATATACAGGCCGCATCCCTACGAGCAGTACTTC. Full variable domain (remainder filled in from reference TRBV7-2 and TRBJ2-7): GAGVSQSPSNKVTEKGKDVELRCDPISGHTALYWYRQSLGQGLEFLIYFQGNSAPDKSGLPSDRFSAERTGGSVSTLTIQRTQQEDSAVYLCASSIYRPHPYEQYFGPGTRLTVT.

With regard to this clonotype: A much larger clone lies a single base off, so this may be a read error. The chain employs TRBV7-6 and TRBJ2-3, with D tentatively TRBD1 (6 bases). This CDR3 comprises 14 residues. Germline V lookup: CDR1 SGHVS, CDR2 FNYEAQ. The CDR3 nucleotides are TGTGCCAGCAGCTTAGTACAGGGAACAGATGCGCAGTATTTT. Translating gives CASSLVQGTDAQYF.

This clonotype was counted only a few times. One end of the junction is discordant with germline, which a read error may explain. V usage is TRBV7-7 and J usage is TRBJ2-5; D is undetermined. The CDR3 length is 16 residues. The germline gives CDR1 SSHAT, CDR2 FNYEAQ (reference sequence). The CDR3 nucleotides read TGTGCTAGCAGCTCGCTATCGGGCGAAAGCCAAGAGACCCAGTACTTC. Encoded protein: CASSSLSGESQETQYF. Based on the CDR3 plus reference TRBV7-7 and TRBJ2-5, the full variable domain is GAGVSQSPRYKVTKRGQDVTLRCDPISSHATLYWYQQALGQGPEFLTYFNYEAQPDKSGLPSDRFSAERPEGSISTLTIQRTEQRDSAMYRCASSSLSGESQETQYFGPGTRLLVL.

V gene TRBV6-5 combines with J gene TRBJ1-1, with D perhaps TRBD1 (5 bases). Germline V CDR1 and CDR2: MNHEY, SVGAGI. This CDR3 has 15 residues. Trimming removed 0 bases at V and 8 bases at J, with 16 bases between. CDR3 protein: CASSYSPTAGSEAFF. In DNA form, the CDR3 reads TGTGCCAGCAGTTACTCCCCTACGGCAGGGTCCGAAGCTTTCTTT.

This chain joins TRBV18 and TRBJ2-1, with TRBD2 as a possible D gene (10 bases). The length of the CDR3 is 15 residues. Germline lookup yields CDR1 KGHSH and CDR2 LQKENI. Trimming cost V 3 bases and J 7 bases, with 16 bases left between them. CDR3 nucleotides: TGTGCCAGCTCACCTAGCGGGGGGACAGGGAATGAGCAGTTCTTC. Translated, it gives CASSPSGGTGNEQFF.

This chain joins TRBV6-1 and TRBJ2-1; TRBD2 agrees at 12 bases. CDR1 and CDR2 (germline): MNHNS, SASEGT. The CDR3 contains 16 residues. J lost 9 bases, V lost 3 bases, and 9 bases had no gene match. As DNA, the CDR3 is TGTGCCAGCAGTGACGCTAGCGGGGGGGCCTTCGGTGAGCAGTTCTTC. It specifies CASSDASGGAFGEQFF.

This clonotype showed up just once. The chain has TRBV29-1 and TRBJ1-3, with 11 positions matching TRBD1. The V and J ends lost 7 bases and 5 bases, in that order; junction bases with no gene match: 10. Germline CDR1 and CDR2: SQVTM and ANQGSEA. The CDR3 extends over 15 amino acids. The CDR3 here is CSASVGQGARNTIYF. CDR3 DNA sequence: TGCAGCGCCTCAGTCGGACAGGGGGCACGAAACACCATATATTTT.

The CDR3 DNA sequence: TGTGCCAGCAGTTACTCGATCGGGACTAGCGGGGAGTCCCAAGAGACCCAGTACTTC. Protein sequence: CASSYSIGTSGESQETQYF. The chain is built from TRBV6-6 and TRBJ2-5, with 13 bases that match TRBD2. The CDR3 sequence is 19 residues long. V dropped 0 bases and J dropped 1; count of bases not matched to a gene: 8. Germline CDR1 is MNHNY and CDR2 is SVGAGI (reference sequence).

V usage is TRBV7-9 and J usage is TRBJ2-2; D is possibly TRBD2 (6 bases). V gave up 4 bases and J gave up 6 bases, with 15 bases separating them. CDR3 length: 15 amino acids. Germline CDR1 SEHNR, CDR2 FQNEAQ (reference sequence). CDR3 coding DNA: TGTGCCAGCAGCTCCGCGATGCTAGCGTCCGGGGAGCTGTTTTTT. This sequence encodes CASSSAMLASGELFF.

This clonotype was counted between two and nine times. The chain links TRBV6-1 to TRBJ1-2; 7 nucleotides line up with TRBD1. After removal of 6 bases from V and 1 base from J, the junction contained 14 bases not matched to a gene. This CDR3 spans 17 amino acids. CDR1 MNHNS and CDR2 SASEGT come from the germline V gene. The CDR3, as DNA: TGTGCCAGCAGGGCCGGGACAGCTTATTTTGTTAACTATGGCTACACCTTC. As protein: CASRAGTAYFVNYGYTF.

V gene TRBV6-8 combines with J gene TRBJ2-7; 8 nucleotides align to TRBD2. The CDR3 totals 16 residues. Germline values: CDR1 MNHGY, CDR2 SAAAGT. The ends lost 3 bases at V and 1 base at J; junction bases unmatched: 8. The CDR3 reads CASSYSVLAGSYEQYV. CDR3 DNA: TGTGCCAGCAGTTATTCGGTCCTAGCGGGTTCCTACGAGCAGTACGTC.

The table lists this clonotype with many counts. The chain links TRBV7-9 to TRBJ1-4; D uncertain. There are 15 residues in the CDR3. V shed 0 bases and J shed 6 bases, with 11 bases lying between them. The germline gives CDR1 SEHNR, CDR2 FQNEAQ (reference sequence). Here the CDR3 reads CASSLALGAYEKLFF. CDR3 nucleotide sequence: TGTGCCAGCAGCTTAGCCCTGGGAGCATATGAAAAACTGTTTTTT.

This chain links TRBV5-6 with TRBJ1-2, with TRBD1 matching over 9 bases. Germline V CDR1 and CDR2: SGHDT, YYEEEE. The junction had 11 bases not matched to a gene; V was cut back by 4 bases and J by 4 bases. This CDR3 region has 16 residues. The CDR3 coding sequence is TGTGCCAGCAGCAGGACAGGGGCGGTGCTGTCCTATGGCTACACCTTC. Translated, it gives CASSRTGAVLSYGYTF.

The CDR3 loop is CASSYTVGGVAGELFF. DNA of the CDR3: TGTGCCAGCAGCTATACCGTCGGGGGGGTGGCCGGGGAGCTGTTTTTT. The V gene is TRBV4-2, the J gene TRBJ2-2; TRBD2 matches at 8 bases. The CDR3 extends over 16 amino acids. Germline CDR1 is LGHNA and CDR2 is YNFKEQ. The V and J ends lost 5 bases and 6 bases, in that order; junction bases with no gene match: 11.

This chain connects TRBV6-1 to TRBJ1-5; no clear D gene. The germline V and J ends were trimmed by 6 bases and 8 bases, with 17 bases remaining between them. Germline V gene sequence: CDR1 MNHNS, CDR2 SASEGT. The CDR3 sequence is 14 residues long. CDR3 nucleotides: TGTGCCAGCAGCGTCCAGGTAGCTCTCGAGCCCCAGCATTTT. It is translated as CASSVQVALEPQHF.

There are a few counts of this clonotype. CDR3 region: CASSLDEANQPQHF. The CDR3 nucleotides read TGTGCCAGCAGTCTTGATGAGGCGAATCAGCCCCAGCATTTT. The genes are TRBV6-2 or TRBV6-3 and TRBJ1-5; D not resolved. The V gene lost 5 bases and the J gene lost 4 bases, with 12 bases spanning the gap. The CDR3 is 14 amino acids. Germline CDR1 reads MNHEY; CDR2 reads SVGEGT.

This clonotype was recorded many times. V gene TRBV7-8 combines with J gene TRBJ2-3, with 11 bases identical to TRBD2. The CDR3 runs 16 residues. Per the germline V gene, CDR1 is SGHVS and CDR2 is FQNEAQ. The V and J ends lost 3 bases and 4 bases, in that order; junction bases with no gene match: 6. The CDR3 DNA is TGTGCCAGCAGCTTTAGCGGGGGGGCTAGGGCAGATACGCAGTATTTT. It codes for CASSFSGGARADTQYF.

The CDR3 DNA reads as TGTGCCAGCAGTTCAATGGACGCGAGGGGCGAGACCCAGTACTTC. It encodes CASSSMDARGETQYF. The rearrangement joins TRBV6-5 to TRBJ2-5, with D perhaps assigned TRBD1 or TRBD2 (5 bases each). CDR1 and CDR2 from the germline V gene are MNHEY and SVGAGI. Between the trimmed V and J ends, which lost 4 bases and 5 bases, there was a span of 17 bases. CDR3 length equals 15 residues.

In this sample, this clonotype turned up a few times. The chain recombines TRBV7-3 with TRBJ2-1; D is ambiguous. V shed 5 bases and J shed 6 bases, with 14 bases lying between them. The CDR3 loop spans 14 amino acids. Germline V CDR1 and CDR2: SGHTA, FQGTGA. The CDR3 nucleotides are TGTGCCAGCAGCCCGTTCGGCAGCCCCAATGAGCAGTTCTTC. As protein: CASSPFGSPNEQFF.

V and J are TRBV6-6 and TRBJ2-2; 12 bases match TRBD2. Germline V gene lookup returns CDR1 MNHNY and CDR2 SVGAGI (reference sequence). With 8 bases clipped from V and 7 bases from J, the junction kept 8 bases outside the gene matches. CDR3 length: 15 residues. In DNA, the CDR3 is TGTGCCAGCCAAGGACTAGCGGGGCTGGTCGGGGAGCTGTTTTTT. It translates to CASQGLAGLVGELFF.

This clonotype came up a few times. J is TRBJ1-4 and V is TRBV19; D is possibly TRBD1 (5 bases). Germline CDR1 reads LNHDA; CDR2 reads SQIVND (reference sequence). The CDR3 consists of 16 residues. The germline V and J ends were trimmed by 4 bases and 2 bases, with 14 bases remaining between them. Here the CDR3 DNA reads TGTGCCAGTAGTACCCGGGACGGAGCTACTAATGAAAAACTGTTTTTT. It codes for CASSTRDGATNEKLFF.

This chain connects TRBV28 to TRBJ1-1, with TRBD1 identical over 8 bases. CDR1 is MDHEN, CDR2 SYDVKM, per germline. The CDR3 runs 15 residues. V shed 3 bases and J 4 bases; nucleotides not matched to a gene: 7. The DNA for the CDR3 is TGTGCCAGCAGTTTGAGTATCACAGGGGGCACTGAAGCTTTCTTT. Translating it yields CASSLSITGGTEAFF. Filled out from reference TRBV28 and TRBJ1-1, the complete variable domain reads DVKVTQSSRYLVKRTGEKVFLECVQDMDHENMFWYRQDPGLGLRLIYFSYDVKMKEKGDIPEGYSVSREKKERFSLILESASTNQTSMYLCASSLSITGGTEAFFGQGTRLTVV.

The rearrangement links TRBV5-4 to TRBJ1-5; D remains unclear. Deletions cut 4 bases from V and 1 base from J, with 18 bases between. This CDR3 spans 17 amino acids. Per the germline V gene, CDR1 is SGHNT and CDR2 is YYREEE (reference sequence). The CDR3 DNA reads TGTGCCAGCAGCCGTTTCTTGCCCAGGAGGAGCAATCAGCCCCAGCATTTT. Encoded protein: CASSRFLPRRSNQPQHF.

This clonotype was found a few times. The genes are TRBV6-1 and TRBJ1-2; TRBD1 is a possible D gene (5 bases). This CDR3 comprises 17 residues. Per the germline V gene, CDR1 is MNHNS and CDR2 is SASEGT. Trimming cost V 1 base and J 0 bases, with 15 bases left between them. The CDR3 DNA sequence: TGTGCCAGCAGTGAAGGCGGGGGTTTCCAAGCTAACTATGGCTACACCTTC. As protein: CASSEGGGFQANYGYTF.

This rearrangement joins TRBV20-1 to TRBJ1-2; 8 bases agree with TRBD1. Germline V gene data show CDR1 as DFQATT and CDR2 as SNEGSKA (reference sequence). V was clipped by 5 bases and J by 4 bases; unmatched bases: 15. CDR3 length: 16 residues. The CDR3 DNA reads as TGCAGTGCTTCGGACAGGGAAAGAGTATTCAGCTATGGCTACACCTTC. Its translation: CSASDRERVFSYGYTF.

This clonotype was detected a few times. V is TRBV5-6 and J is TRBJ2-7, with D possibly matching TRBD2 (5 bases). In germline, CDR1 is SGHDT, CDR2 YYEEEE. The V gene lost 0 bases and the J gene lost 1 base, with 11 bases spanning the gap. The CDR3 loop spans 15 amino acids. Here the CDR3 reads CASSLGSEGSYEQYF. The CDR3, as DNA: TGTGCCAGCAGCTTGGGGAGTGAGGGTTCCTACGAGCAGTACTTC.

The genes are TRBV24-1 and TRBJ1-1; the D is unclear. V was shortened by 7 bases and J by 0 bases, with 23 bases between the two germline ends. CDR3 size: 18 residues. Germline lookup yields CDR1 KGHDR and CDR2 SFDVKD. CDR3 bases: TGTGCCACCAGGGGTAAGTGCTATCATGCGATCATGAACACTGAAGCTTTCTTT. Its translation: CATRGKCYHAIMNTEAFF.

In this sample, this clonotype turned up a few times. J is TRBJ2-7 and V is TRBV11-2; no firm D call. Germline values: CDR1 SGHAT, CDR2 FQNNGV. Trimming removed 1 base at V and 5 bases at J, with 15 bases between. CDR3 size: 15 residues. DNA for the CDR3: TGTGCCAGCAGCTTAGCCTACGACGGAAACAACGAGCAGTACTTC. It is translated as CASSLAYDGNNEQYF.